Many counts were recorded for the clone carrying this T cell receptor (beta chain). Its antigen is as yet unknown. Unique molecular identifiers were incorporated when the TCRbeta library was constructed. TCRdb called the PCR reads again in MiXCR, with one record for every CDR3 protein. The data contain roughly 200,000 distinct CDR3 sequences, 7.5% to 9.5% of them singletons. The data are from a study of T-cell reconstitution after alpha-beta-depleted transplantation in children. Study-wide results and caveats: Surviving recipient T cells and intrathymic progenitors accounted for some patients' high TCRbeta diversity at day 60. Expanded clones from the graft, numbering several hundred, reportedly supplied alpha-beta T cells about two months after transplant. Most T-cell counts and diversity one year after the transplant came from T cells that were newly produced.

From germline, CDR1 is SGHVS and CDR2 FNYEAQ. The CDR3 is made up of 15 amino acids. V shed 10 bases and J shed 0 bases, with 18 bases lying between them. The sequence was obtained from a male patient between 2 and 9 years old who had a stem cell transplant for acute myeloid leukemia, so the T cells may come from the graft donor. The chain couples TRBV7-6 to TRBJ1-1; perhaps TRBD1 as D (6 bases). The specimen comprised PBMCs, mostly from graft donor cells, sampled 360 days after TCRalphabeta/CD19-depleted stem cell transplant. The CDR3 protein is CAIMMDSRLNTEAFF. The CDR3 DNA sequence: TGTGCCATCATGATGGACAGCCGCCTGAACACTGAAGCTTTCTTT.